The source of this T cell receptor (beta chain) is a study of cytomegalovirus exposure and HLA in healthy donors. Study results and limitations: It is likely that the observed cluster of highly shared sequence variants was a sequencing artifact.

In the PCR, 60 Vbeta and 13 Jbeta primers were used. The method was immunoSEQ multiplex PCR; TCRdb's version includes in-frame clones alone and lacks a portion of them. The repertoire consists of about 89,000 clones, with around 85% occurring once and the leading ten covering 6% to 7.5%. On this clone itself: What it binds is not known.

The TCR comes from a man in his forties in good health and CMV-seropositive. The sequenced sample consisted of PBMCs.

The CDR3 spells CASSPRTGTSGSSRETQYF. The CDR3 DNA reads TGTGCCAGCAGTCCCCGGACCGGGACTAGCGGATCTTCCCGGGAGACCCAGTACTTC. The genes are TRBV27 and TRBJ2-5; TRBD2 matches 11 bases. The CDR3 has 19 residues. The V gene's germline CDR1 is MNHEY and CDR2 SMNVEV (reference sequence). The ends lost 5 bases at V and 5 bases at J; junction bases unmatched: 19.